The present TCR beta chain was sequenced within a study of shared clonotypes between healthy human individuals. Repertoires were generated with immunoSEQ multiplex PCR, while TCRdb's copy carries only in-frame clones and drops some. The sample includes about 610,000 clones, about 97% seen only once; the top ten take less than 0.065%. Germline lookup yields CDR1 SGDLS and CDR2 YYNGEE. The V end was cut by 1 base, the J end by 0 bases, with 7 bases between. The CDR3 is 14 amino acids. Comment on this clone: Other DNA sequences in the sample encode the same CDR3.

The chain is built from TRBV9 and TRBJ1-2, with D uncertain. This receptor was identified in a woman younger than 45 in good health. The source material was naive CD4+ T cells sorted from blood. Documented subset: CD45RA+ positively selected. The CDR3 coding sequence is TGTGCCAGCAGCGTATCACAGACTAACTATGGCTACACCTTC. It encodes CASSVSQTNYGYTF.